The T cell receptor delta chain under discussion was sequenced for a study of gamma-delta T cells after stem cell transplantation. TCRdb reanalyzed the RT-PCR reads using CATT. The sample has around 16,000 delta-chain clones; over 8% are singletons. CDR3 length: 17 amino acids. Germline V gene data show CDR1 as GEAIGNYY and CDR2 as EKD. As concerns this clone: One end of the junction varies from germline; a read error may be responsible.

The sequence was collected from a human donor. It is not recorded whose cells these are; they may come from a transplant donor. Sequencing input: gamma-delta T cells. This chain joins TRDV2 and TRDJ1; TRDD3 is a possible D gene (6 bases). In DNA, the CDR3 is TGTGCCTGTGACTTGGTGGGGGCTACCCTCAACACAGATAAACTCATATTT. Its translation is CACDLVGATLNTDKLIF.